The clone carrying this T cell receptor beta chain appeared many times. Its antigen is undetermined. This specimen comes from a study of T cell repertoires in cytomegalovirus infection. Study overall: CMV infection plus the matching HLA type was flagged by public TCR beta signatures. Study results and caveats: Accumulated public TCR beta family frequency recognized individuals carrying CMV together with the relevant HLA. It was HLA-C-restricted CMV-specific TCR beta clonotypes that dominated the response ex vivo.

This CDR3 comprises 14 residues. The V gene lost 2 bases and the J gene lost 1 base, with 6 bases spanning the gap. Looked up from germline, CDR1 is MNHEY and CDR2 is SVGEGT. TCRdb fed the reads into MiXCR, producing one record per CDR3 protein. The sample includes about 360,000 distinct CDR3 sequences, around a sixth seen only once; the top ten take about 10%. This chain joins TRBV6-2 or TRBV6-3 and TRBJ1-5, with D hard to call. Sequencing was done on a sample of PBMCs. The clonotype was recovered from a human donor in good health (CMV status not recorded). Some clones in this sample may be carry-over from other donors' samples. CDR3 sequence: CASSYRDSNQPQHF. The DNA for the CDR3 is TGTGCCAGCAGTTACCGAGACAGCAATCAGCCCCAGCATTTT.